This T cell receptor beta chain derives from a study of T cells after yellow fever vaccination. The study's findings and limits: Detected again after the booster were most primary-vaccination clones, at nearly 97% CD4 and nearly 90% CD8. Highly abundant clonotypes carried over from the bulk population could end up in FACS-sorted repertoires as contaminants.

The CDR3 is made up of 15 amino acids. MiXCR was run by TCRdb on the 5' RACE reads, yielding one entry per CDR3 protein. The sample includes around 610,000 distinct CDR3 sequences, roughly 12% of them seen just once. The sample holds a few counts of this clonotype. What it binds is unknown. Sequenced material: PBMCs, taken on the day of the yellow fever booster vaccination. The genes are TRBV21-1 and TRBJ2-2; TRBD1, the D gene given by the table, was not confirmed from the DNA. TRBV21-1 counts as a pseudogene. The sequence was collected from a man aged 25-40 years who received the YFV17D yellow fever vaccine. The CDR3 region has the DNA TGTGCCAGCAGCAGGACAGGGGATAACACCGGGGAGCTGTTTTTT. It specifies CASSRTGDNTGELFF.